This T cell receptor (beta chain) is drawn from a study of cytotoxic CD8 clonotypes in ibrutinib-treated CLL. Study as a whole: Researchers reported under twelve relapsed/refractory and over 14 treatment-naive patients, roughly 17 of them IGHV unmutated. Study observations and caveats: Among the clonotypes, public ones were uncommon and contracted or held stable on treatment. The study found clonality rose at ibrutinib response, then fell toward baseline at progression. Sampling times differed between sustained-remission and progressing patients.

Clones were read by immunoSEQ multiplex PCR, and TCRdb kept only the in-frame ones, dropping some. The sample yields about 160,000 clones, under 85% seen once. V lost 2 bases and J lost 0, with 16 bases in between. The germline V gene has CDR1 GTSNPN and CDR2 SVGIG (reference sequence). The CDR3 is made up of 16 amino acids. This clone appeared a single time. Its antigen remains unidentified. The chain couples TRBV30 to TRBJ1-2; D possibly corresponds to TRBD1 (5 bases). The TCR sequence derives from a human donor with chronic lymphocytic leukemia. Specimen: PBMCs, collected after 24 months of ibrutinib treatment. CDR3 nucleotide sequence: TGTGCCTGGAGTAGAGCGGGGGGAGGCTCTAACTATGGCTACACCTTC. Its translation: CAWSRAGGGSNYGYTF.